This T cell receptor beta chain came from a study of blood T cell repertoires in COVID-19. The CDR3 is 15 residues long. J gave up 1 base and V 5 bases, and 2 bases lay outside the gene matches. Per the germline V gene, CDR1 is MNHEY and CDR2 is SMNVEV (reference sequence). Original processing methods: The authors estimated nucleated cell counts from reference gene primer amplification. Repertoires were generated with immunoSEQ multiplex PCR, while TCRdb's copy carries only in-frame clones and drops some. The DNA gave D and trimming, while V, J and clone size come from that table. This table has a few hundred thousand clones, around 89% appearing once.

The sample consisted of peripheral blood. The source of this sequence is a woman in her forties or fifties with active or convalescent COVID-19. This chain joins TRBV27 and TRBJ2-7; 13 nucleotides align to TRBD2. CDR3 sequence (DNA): TGTGCCAGCAGTCGGACTAGCGGGGGTTCCTACGAGCAGTACTTC. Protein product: CASSRTSGGSYEQYF.